The clone carrying this T cell receptor beta chain has a handful of counts. Reverse transcription of 0.5 to 1 ug RNA was performed with random hexamers. Each CDR3 protein is one row after TCRdb ran MiXCR on the immunoSEQ multiplex PCR reads. The sample carries approximately 170,000 distinct CDR3 sequences, about 91% recorded once. The sample originates from a study of CD8 T cells in Susac syndrome. CDR3 length equals 14 residues. The trim removed 0 bases at V and 5 bases at J, leaving 2 bases unmatched. The germline V gene encodes CDR1 SGHNT and CDR2 YYREEE (reference sequence). Material for sequencing was CD4+ T cells from PBMCs. The receptor was isolated from a human donor in good health. The chain couples TRBV5-4 to TRBJ2-7, with 10 bases fitting TRBD2. The CDR3 DNA sequence: TGTGCCAGCAGCTTGGGCCTAGCGGGGGACGAGCAGTACTTC. Translating it yields CASSLGLAGDEQYF.